One T cell receptor (beta chain) is described in this entry. This clone was found once. Its antigen has not been determined. No much larger clone is present one base from it, and per-base qualities are unavailable. The label giving this sample's time point can be read as: baseline before first vaccination. The vaccinee samples were drawn from two UK trials, COV001 and COV002, one of which was a single-blind randomized controlled phase 2/3 trial testing AZD1222 (ChAdOx1 nCoV-19) in healthy adults. For TCRbeta chain sequencing, PBMC samples were collected from trial participants at day 0 and at day 28 after the second dose. The CDR3 regions of human TCRbeta chains were subjected to immunosequencing. The authors' pipeline ran thus. Repertoire TCRs were checked for matches against a reference library of SARS-CoV-2-specific TCRs that had been generated using the MIRA antigen-specificity platform. Breadth was defined as the fraction of unique TCRs that were SARS-CoV-2-associated, and depth was defined as the fraction of total T cells that were SARS-CoV-2-associated. Using the MIRA data, each spike-specific TCR was assigned both to the spike region to which the TCR was reactive and to a CD4 or CD8 class. Log10-transformed breadth and depth values were compared by one-way ANOVA with Sidak's multiple comparisons tests. Here the immuneACCESS table is served through TCRdb, limited to in-frame sequences with V and J called. Missing clones are a known gap in these copies; in checked studies unresolved V genes cover under half, and the rest lacks a known reason. The DNA was the basis for D and trimming; V, J and clone size are from that table. This sample holds 170,000 or so clones; less than 95% were observed only once. 1.5% of the sample is taken by the ten largest.

This entry comes from a study of T cell responses to AZD1222 COVID-19 vaccine (dated by TCRdb to 2020 to 2022). Regarding the research as a whole: AZD1222 recipients given second doses at about 4 weeks or at about 12 weeks were pooled, since spike-specific TCR depth and breadth were not found to differ between the two schedules. Trial participants were enrolled into age subgroups of 18-55, 56-69 and 70-plus years, which contained 148, 28 and 57 TCR-sequenced participants, respectively. A total of over 230 trial participants underwent TCR sequencing, of whom some 210 received two doses of AZD1222 and some 25 received two doses of the MenACWY control vaccine.

CDR1 and CDR2 are read off the germline V gene as MDHEN and SYDVKM. Trimming removed 2 bases from V and 0 bases from J, leaving 13 bases between the germline ends. Including the terminal cysteine and phenylalanine, the CDR3 comprises 16 residues. Kept here is only the CDR3 DNA, which spans 48 bases and is read in frame from base 1. The research as a whole found: Reportedly, almost half of the unique spike-specific TCRs recognized epitopes lying outside the regions that are mutated in the B.1.351 and B.1.1.7 variants. Participants were mostly white British and included more females than males, and it was suggested by the authors that clonal diversity may have been underestimated. In the small 56-69-year group, the increase in depth fell short of significance, most likely because of low power. No day 14 peak-response samples were available, so repertoires were characterized only after the peak T cell response. Vaccine-associated CD4 TCRs spanned the whole spike protein, with dominant responses in regions 160-218 and 743-854. Conclusions about previously exposed vaccinees were limited because only 6 or 7 AZD1222 recipients were SARS-CoV-2 seropositive at baseline. Spike-specific TCR breadth and depth rose significantly after two AZD1222 doses compared with day 0 and with MenACWY recipients.

The chain is made from TRBV28 and TRBJ1-1; TRBD1 is a possible D gene, resting on 5 matching bases. The receptor was isolated from an adult in good health. Sequencing was performed on peripheral blood, taken on day 0 of AZD1222 vaccination. The CDR3 sequence is CASSLLQGYMNTEAFF. The nucleotides are TGTGCCAGCAGTTTACTCCAGGGTTATATGAACACTGAAGCTTTCTTT.